The present TCR beta chain was sequenced within a study of T cells expressing NK-cell markers. CDR3 length: 16 amino acids. The V gene's germline CDR1 is KGHDR and CDR2 SFDVKD. Reanalyzing the 5' RACE reads, TCRdb keeps one entry per CDR3 protein, without DNA. This listing includes around 550,000 distinct CDR3 sequences. The TCR sequence derives from a young man in good health. The chain has TRBV24-1 and TRBJ2-5; there is no DNA to check the TCRdb D call of TRBD1. Sequencing was performed on blood T cells: a sorted CD56 or NKG2C T cell subset, CD4+ or CD8+ T cells, or bulk PBMC T cells (not recorded which). CDR3: CATSDFPGLGEETQYF.